These T cell receptor beta chains were read from a single sample in a study of PD-1 blockade in classical Hodgkin lymphoma. Profiling relied on immunoSEQ multiplex PCR, and the TCRdb table lists in-frame clones only, not all of them. The data hold tens of thousands of clones, with around 90% observed a single time. Source material: peripheral blood mononuclear cells (PBMCs). These receptors were taken from a human donor with classical Hodgkin lymphoma. Both conserved end residues are part of each CDR3. A D gene is named only where the DNA matches it firmly. Clone size is given for some rows only: seen once, a few or many times, or a class if the clone is expanded.

j_call d_call v_call clone_size cdr3_aa cdr3_nt
TRBJ1-4 . TRBV15 . CATSRGQGEKLFF TGTGCCACCAGCAGAGGGCAGGGGGAAAAACTGTTTTTT
TRBJ1-1 . TRBV19 . CASSIGGGPETEAFF TGTGCCAGTAGTATCGGTGGGGGACCGGAGACTGAAGCTTTCTTT
TRBJ1-5 . TRBV5-6 . CASSIAAGQPQHF TGTGCCAGCAGCATAGCGGCGGGTCAGCCCCAGCATTTT
TRBJ2-1 . TRBV7-2 . CASSLAQTSYNEQFF TGTGCCAGCAGCTTAGCCCAGACGTCCTACAATGAGCAGTTCTTC
TRBJ1-1 . TRBV7-6 . CASSPTQNTEAFF TGTGCCAGCAGCCCGACACAGAACACTGAAGCTTTCTTT
TRBJ2-2 . TRBV9 . CASSARDMNTGELFF TGTGCCAGCAGCGCACGGGACATGAACACCGGGGAGCTGTTTTTT
TRBJ2-7 . TRBV18 . CASSPAPTYEQYF TGTGCCAGCTCACCAGCCCCGACCTACGAGCAGTACTTC
TRBJ2-3 TRBD2 TRBV11-1 once CASSLDPSGSVKDTQYF TGTGCCAGCAGCTTAGATCCCAGCGGGAGTGTTAAAGATACGCAGTATTTT
TRBJ1-1 . TRBV6-5 . CASSYSIGGGNTEAFF TGTGCCAGCAGTTACTCGATAGGGGGAGGGAACACTGAAGCTTTCTTT
TRBJ1-2 TRBD1 TRBV28 once CASSVQGAGGYTF TGTGCCAGCAGTGTACAGGGGGCTGGTGGCTACACCTTC
TRBJ2-7 . TRBV11-3 . CASSLEGGYEQYF TGTGCCAGCAGCTTAGAAGGGGGCTACGAGCAGTACTTC
TRBJ2-5 . TRBV6-1 . CASRIGSPWETQYF TGTGCCAGCAGGATTGGGAGTCCGTGGGAGACCCAGTACTTC
TRBJ2-7 . TRBV5-6 . CASSLIDSQEQYF TGTGCCAGCAGCTTAATCGACAGCCAAGAGCAGTACTTC
TRBJ2-7 . TRBV4-2 . CASSQDRGPYEQYF TGTGCCAGCAGCCAAGATCGTGGGCCCTACGAGCAGTACTTC
TRBJ2-3 . TRBV9 . CASSTGPENPDTQYF TGTGCCAGCAGCACCGGGCCCGAGAATCCAGATACGCAGTATTTT
TRBJ2-1 . TRBV4-1 . CASSQAGGAYNEQFF TGCGCCAGCAGCCAAGCTGGGGGAGCCTACAATGAGCAGTTCTTC
TRBJ2-3 TRBD1 TRBV5-1 once CASSFGTGFTDTQYF TGCGCCAGCAGCTTCGGGACAGGATTCACAGATACGCAGTATTTT
TRBJ2-7 . TRBV9 . CASSPSGRGYEQYF TGTGCCAGCAGCCCGAGCGGAAGGGGCTACGAGCAGTACTTC
TRBJ2-5 . TRBV2 once CASPLGERLGETQYF TGTGCCAGCCCGTTGGGGGAGCGGTTGGGAGAGACCCAGTACTTC
TRBJ1-1 . TRBV11-1 . CASSPYPLNTEAFF TGTGCCAGCAGCCCCTACCCCCTGAACACTGAAGCTTTCTTT
TRBJ2-1 . TRBV2 . CATTEYHEQFF TGTGCCACCACAGAGTACCATGAGCAGTTCTTC
TRBJ2-5 TRBD2 TRBV7-3 . CASSLGIAGGPETQYF TGTGCCAGCAGCTTAGGGATAGCGGGGGGCCCGGAGACCCAGTACTTC
TRBJ1-3 TRBD1 TRBV18 . CASSAGQNGNTIYF TGTGCCAGCTCAGCGGGACAGAATGGAAACACCATATATTTT
TRBJ1-6 . TRBV27 . CASSLEQGNSPLHF TGTGCCAGCAGTTTAGAACAGGGCAATTCACCCCTCCACTTT
TRBJ2-7 . TRBV5-1 . CASSEGRGQGYEQYF TGCGCCAGCAGCGAGGGCAGGGGCCAGGGGTACGAGCAGTACTTC
TRBJ1-1 TRBD1 TRBV11-2 . CASSLGDRGYTEAFF TGTGCCAGCAGCTTAGGGGACAGGGGGTACACTGAAGCTTTCTTT
TRBJ1-2 TRBD1 TRBV11-2 once CASSPTGGSYGYTF TGTGCCAGCAGCCCCACAGGGGGCAGCTATGGCTACACCTTC
TRBJ2-1 . TRBV7-7 . CASSSDSYNEQFF TGTGCTAGCAGCTCAGACTCATACAATGAGCAGTTCTTC
TRBJ2-5 . TRBV27 . CASSWTDQETQYF TGTGCCAGCAGTTGGACAGATCAAGAGACCCAGTACTTC
TRBJ2-7 TRBD2 TRBV2 . CASRDLLAGGGLYF TGTGCCAGCAGGGACCTGCTAGCGGGAGGGGGTCTGTACTTC
TRBJ2-5 . TRBV7-7 few CASSLGGFRAQETQYF TGTGCTAGCAGCTTAGGAGGGTTTAGGGCACAAGAGACCCAGTACTTC